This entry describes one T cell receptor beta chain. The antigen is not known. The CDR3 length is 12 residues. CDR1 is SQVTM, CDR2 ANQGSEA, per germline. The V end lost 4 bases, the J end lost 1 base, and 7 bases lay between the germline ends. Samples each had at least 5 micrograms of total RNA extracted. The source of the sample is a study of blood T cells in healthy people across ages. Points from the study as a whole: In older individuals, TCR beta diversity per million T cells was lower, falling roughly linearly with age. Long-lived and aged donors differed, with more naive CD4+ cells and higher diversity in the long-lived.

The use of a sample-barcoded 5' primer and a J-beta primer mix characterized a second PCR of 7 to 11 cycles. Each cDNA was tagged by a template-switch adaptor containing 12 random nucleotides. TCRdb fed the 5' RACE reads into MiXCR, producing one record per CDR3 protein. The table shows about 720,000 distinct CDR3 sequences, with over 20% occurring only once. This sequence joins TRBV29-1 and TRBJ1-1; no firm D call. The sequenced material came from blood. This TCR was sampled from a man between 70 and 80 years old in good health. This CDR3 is CSVGHQNTEAFF. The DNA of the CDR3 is TGCAGCGTTGGACACCAGAACACTGAAGCTTTCTTT. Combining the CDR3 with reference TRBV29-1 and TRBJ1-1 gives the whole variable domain SAVISQKPSRDICQRGTSLTIQCQVDSQVTMMFWYRQQPGQSLTLIATANQGSEATYESGFVIDKFPISRPNLTFSTLTVSNMSPEDSSIYLCSVGHQNTEAFFGQGTRLTVV.